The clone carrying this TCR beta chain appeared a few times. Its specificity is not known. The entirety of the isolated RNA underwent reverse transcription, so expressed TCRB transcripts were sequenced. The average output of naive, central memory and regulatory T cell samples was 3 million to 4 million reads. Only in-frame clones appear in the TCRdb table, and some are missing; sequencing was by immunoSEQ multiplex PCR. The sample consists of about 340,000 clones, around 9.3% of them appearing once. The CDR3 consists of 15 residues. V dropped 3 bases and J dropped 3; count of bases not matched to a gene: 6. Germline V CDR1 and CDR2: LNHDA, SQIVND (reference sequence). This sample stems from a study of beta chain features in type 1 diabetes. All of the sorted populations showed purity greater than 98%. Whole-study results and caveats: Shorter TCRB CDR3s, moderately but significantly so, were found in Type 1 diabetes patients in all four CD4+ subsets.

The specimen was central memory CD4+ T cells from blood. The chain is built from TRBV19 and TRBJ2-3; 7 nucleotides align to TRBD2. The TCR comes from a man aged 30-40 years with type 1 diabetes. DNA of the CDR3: TGTGCCAGTAGTATTCAACGGGGGGTGACAGATACGCAGTATTTT. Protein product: CASSIQRGVTDTQYF.